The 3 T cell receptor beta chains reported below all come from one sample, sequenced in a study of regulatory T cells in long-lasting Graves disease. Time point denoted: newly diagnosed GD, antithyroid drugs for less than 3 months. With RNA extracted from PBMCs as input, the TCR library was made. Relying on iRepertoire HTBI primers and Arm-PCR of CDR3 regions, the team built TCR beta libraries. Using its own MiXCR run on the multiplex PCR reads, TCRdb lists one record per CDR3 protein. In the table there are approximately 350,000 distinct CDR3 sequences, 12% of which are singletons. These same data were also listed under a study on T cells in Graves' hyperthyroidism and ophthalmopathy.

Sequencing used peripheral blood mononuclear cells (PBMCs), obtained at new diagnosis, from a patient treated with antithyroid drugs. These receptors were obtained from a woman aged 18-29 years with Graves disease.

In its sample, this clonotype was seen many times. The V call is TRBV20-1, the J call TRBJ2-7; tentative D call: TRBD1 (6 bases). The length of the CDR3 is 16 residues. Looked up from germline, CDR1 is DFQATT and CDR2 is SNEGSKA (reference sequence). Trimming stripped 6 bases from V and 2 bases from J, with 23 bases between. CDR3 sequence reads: CSAIRDKPRRAYEQYF. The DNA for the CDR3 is TGCAGTGCCATCCGGGACAAACCACGCCGGGCCTACGAGCAGTACTTC.

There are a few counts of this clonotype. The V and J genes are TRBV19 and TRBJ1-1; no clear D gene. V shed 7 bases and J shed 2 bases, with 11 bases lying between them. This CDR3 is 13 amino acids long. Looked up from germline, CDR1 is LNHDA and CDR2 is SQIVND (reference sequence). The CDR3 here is CASIRHGNTEAFF. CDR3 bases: TGTGCCAGTATCAGACACGGTAACACTGAAGCTTTCTTT.

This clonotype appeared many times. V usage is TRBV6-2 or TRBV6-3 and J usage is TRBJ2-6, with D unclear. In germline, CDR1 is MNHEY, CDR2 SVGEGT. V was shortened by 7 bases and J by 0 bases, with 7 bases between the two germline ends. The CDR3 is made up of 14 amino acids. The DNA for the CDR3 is TGTGCCAGCACGGAGTACTCTGGGGCCAACGTCCTGACTTTC. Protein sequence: CASTEYSGANVLTF.